This TCR beta chain was documented in a study of cytomegalovirus exposure and HLA in healthy donors. Study-level findings and limits: TCR beta sequences reportedly predicted most subjects' HLA-A and HLA-B alleles accurately. Analysis was carried out at a later point, and it linked a missense DCLRE1C variant to TCR beta V- and J-gene trimming.

PCR involved 60 Vbeta and 13 Jbeta primers. Profiling relied on immunoSEQ multiplex PCR, and the TCRdb table lists in-frame clones only, not all of them. The data hold fewer than 150,000 clones, with roughly two thirds observed a single time. A remark on this clone: Its antigen remains unidentified.

Specimen: PBMCs. The receptor was isolated from a human donor in good health.

CDR3 protein: CASSTLGHFTDTQYF. The DNA for the CDR3 is TGTGCCAGCAGCACCCTGGGACATTTCACAGATACGCAGTATTTT. J is TRBJ2-3 and V is TRBV28, with D perhaps TRBD1 (6 bases). The CDR3 contains 15 residues. Deletions cut 6 bases from V and 2 bases from J, with 15 bases between. The germline CDR1 and CDR2 sequences are MDHEN and SYDVKM.